The present entry profiles one TCR beta chain with its context. The specificity of this receptor is unknown. Nothing much larger sits one base from this clone, and base qualities are not available. CDR3 length: 14 amino acids, cysteine to phenylalanine. The only DNA kept is the CDR3, 42 bases in frame from the first base. Sequences MDHEN (CDR1) and SYDVKM (CDR2) are obtained from the germline V gene. Unmatched junction bases come to 1, with V trimmed by 1 base and J by 2 bases. The data are from a study of blood T cell repertoires in COVID-19 (TCRdb year 2020). General notes on the study: Samples covering the acute and convalescent phases of COVID-19 were provided by collaborators in the United States, Italy and Spain. The prospective study material was composed of cDNA or gDNA derived from T cells, B-cell-depleted T cells, or PBMCs. The samples were drawn from the first 160 participants of the ongoing ImmuneRACE study and from 1,254 subjects provided by 6 global collaborators. Where available, HLA class I and class II types were taken from metadata supplied by the sample provider and were not determined by assay-based typing. Sample metadata almost always included a de-identified subject ID, COVID-19 status, age in years and sex. The repertoires were made available in a free public database intended to serve as a resource for research on the immune response to SARS-CoV-2. Subjects who had been exposed to COVID-19, were actively infected with it, or had recovered from it provided the deeply sampled blood TCRbeta repertoires that made up the dataset.

The collaborating institutions used their own protocols to collect whole blood in K2EDTA tubes. For TCRbeta analysis, collaborator samples were shipped as frozen whole blood, as isolated PBMCs, or as DNA extracted from either sample type. Study-wide findings and limitations: Clinical and demographic metadata were provided uncurated, with the amount varying by source and participant.

TCRbeta CDR3 regions were amplified from genomic DNA by means of the immunoSEQ Assay, a bias-controlled multiplex PCR. Turning to the authors' computational methods: The number of nucleated cells in each sample was estimated from the amplification of reference gene primers within the assay. Sequence reads were collapsed and filtered to measure the absolute abundance of every unique TCRbeta CDR3 rearrangement. For each sample, productive Simpson clonality was calculated as the square root of Simpson's diversity index over productive rearrangements. What TCRdb holds here is the immuneACCESS table cut down to in-frame rearrangements. Part of the clones is not present; checked against another copy, under half of the missing clones reflect an unresolved V gene, and the others are unexplained. The V and J calls and clone size were taken over from that table, and D and trimming were inferred from the DNA. In all, the sample holds 250,000 to 350,000 clones, and roughly 90% of those were seen once. Around 3% of the sample comes from the top ten.

In this chain, TRBV28 is recombined with TRBJ2-7, and 8 junctional nucleotides match TRBD1. The TCR comes from a woman in her 30s with active or convalescent COVID-19. Material for sequencing was peripheral blood. DNA sequence: TGTGCCAGCAGTTTATCCAGGGGGCCCTACGAGCAGTACTTC. Translated, it reads CASSLSRGPYEQYF.